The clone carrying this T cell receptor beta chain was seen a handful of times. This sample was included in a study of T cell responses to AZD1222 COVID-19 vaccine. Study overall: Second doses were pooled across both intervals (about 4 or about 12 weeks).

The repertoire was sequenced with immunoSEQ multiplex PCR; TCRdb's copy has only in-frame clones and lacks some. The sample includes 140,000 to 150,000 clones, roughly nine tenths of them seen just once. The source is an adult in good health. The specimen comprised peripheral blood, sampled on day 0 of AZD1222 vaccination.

The CDR3 region has the DNA TGTGCCAGCAGCTTGGGGGGCAATGAGCAGTTCTTC. Encoded protein: CASSLGGNEQFF. The rearrangement joins TRBV5-4 to TRBJ2-1, with D unclear. This CDR3 has 12 amino acids. CDR1 is SGHNT and CDR2 is YYREEE in the germline V gene (reference sequence). V was trimmed by 0 bases and J by 6 bases, leaving 4 bases between them.